The T cell receptor (beta chain) under discussion was sequenced for a study of identical twins. Unique molecular identifiers were present on the cDNA, and a universal primer site came from template switching. TCRdb called the 5' RACE reads again in MiXCR, with one record for every CDR3 protein. This table holds about 210,000 distinct CDR3 sequences, roughly 9.4% found once. The trim removed 1 base at V and 7 bases at J, leaving 9 bases unmatched. Germline V gene sequence: CDR1 DFQATT, CDR2 SNEGSKA (reference sequence). The length of the CDR3 is 15 residues. This TCR was recovered from a young woman in good health. The sequenced sample was memory (CD45RO+) T cells sorted from blood. The chain carries TRBV20-1 and TRBJ1-2; 10 nucleotides line up with TRBD1. CDR3 region: CSARGNRDRGSGYTF. The CDR3 region has the DNA TGCAGTGCTAGAGGCAACCGGGACAGGGGTTCTGGCTACACCTTC.